Listed below are T cell receptor beta chains from one sample, sequenced in a study of PD-L1 blockade in urothelial cancer. The method was immunoSEQ multiplex PCR; TCRdb's version includes in-frame clones alone and lacks a portion of them. The table records 50,000 or so clones, approximately 72% of them present only once. The source material was PBMCs, sampled around atezolizumab (anti-PD-L1) treatment. The receptors stem from a man aged 65 to 79 with urothelial cancer. Each CDR3 is given with its conserved first and last residue. D genes are given only for firm matches. The size field is filled for only some rows; it gives once, few, many or a size class.

TRBJ1-5 - - TRBV21-1 TGTGCCAGCCAGCCTAAGGGGTTGGGCAATCAGCCCCAGCATTTT CASQPKGLGNQPQHF
TRBJ2-3 - once TRBV29-1 TGCAGCGTTGTCCCCCAAACAGATACGCAGTATTTT CSVVPQTDTQYF
TRBJ2-7 TRBD2 - TRBV18 TGTGCCAGCTCACCACGTGTACTCGGGACTAGCGTCTCCTACGAGCAGTACTTC CASSPRVLGTSVSYEQYF
TRBJ2-7 - - TRBV7-2 TGTGCCAGCAGCTTAGACCAGGGAATCCACGAGCAGTACTTC CASSLDQGIHEQYF
TRBJ2-7 TRBD1 - TRBV10-3 TGTGCCATCAGAATGGACAGGGGGAGGAACGAGCAGTACTTC CAIRMDRGRNEQYF
TRBJ2-7 - - TRBV7-9 TGTGCCAGCACAGCGTCCTACGAGCAGTACTTC CASTASYEQYF
TRBJ2-7 - - TRBV28 TGTGCCAGCAGCTCCGACAGGCCTACCAAGGGGGTAGCACCCTACGAGCAGTACTTC CASSSDRPTKGVAPYEQYF
TRBJ1-2 TRBD1 - TRBV6-4 TGTGCCAGCAGTCCCATTCCTGGACAGGGGGTCTATGGCTACACCTTC CASSPIPGQGVYGYTF
TRBJ2-6 - - TRBV4-3 TGCGCCAGCAGCTGGGCAGGGGTAAGGGCTGGGGCCAACGTCCTGACTTTC CASSWAGVRAGANVLTF
TRBJ2-3 TRBD1 - TRBV11-2 TGTGCCAGCAGCACCTGGGACAGGAGCACAGATACGCAGTATTTT CASSTWDRSTDTQYF
TRBJ2-2 TRBD2 - TRBV7-9 TGTGCCAGCAGCCGCCCTCCTAGCGGGAGTGCCCCGTCCACCGGGGAGCTGTTTTTT CASSRPPSGSAPSTGELFF
TRBJ2-5 - - TRBV11-3 TGTGCCAGCAGCCCTGCACCCCCGGAGATGGAGACCCAGTACTTC CASSPAPPEMETQYF
TRBJ2-6 TRBD2 - TRBV19 TGTGCCAGTAGTACCCGGGGGGGCCCTGGGGCCAACGTCCTGACTTTC CASSTRGGPGANVLTF
TRBJ1-2 TRBD1 - TRBV4-1 TGCGCCAGCAGCCTGGGACAGAGCGATCGACTTGTGTATGGCTACACCTTC CASSLGQSDRLVYGYTF
TRBJ1-5 TRBD1 - TRBV27 TGTGCCAGTGGGAGTCGGGACAGGGGGACCCAGCCCCAGCATTTT CASGSRDRGTQPQHF
TRBJ2-1 - - TRBV2 TGTGCCAGCAGTGAAGGTGGAGCCCACAATGAGCAGTTCTTC CASSEGGAHNEQFF
TRBJ2-5 - - TRBV9 TGTGCCAGCAGCGTTGACAGTTGGGGAGAGACCCAGTACTTC CASSVDSWGETQYF
TRBJ2-1 TRBD2 - TRBV11-3 TGTGCCAGCAGCTCCCGCGATGGGACTAGCGGGAGCCATGAGCAGTTCTTC CASSSRDGTSGSHEQFF
TRBJ2-7 TRBD2 - TRBV10-2 TGCGCCAGCAGTTCTAGCGGGGGGGGTGAGCAGTACTTC CASSSSGGGEQYF
TRBJ2-2 TRBD1 - TRBV27 TGTGCCAGCAGTTTATGGTCTGGACAGGGGGGTACCGGGGAGCTGTTTTTT CASSLWSGQGGTGELFF
TRBJ1-1 TRBD1 - TRBV19 TGTGCCACTGGGGACAGATTGAACACTGAAGCTTTCTTT CATGDRLNTEAFF
TRBJ2-2 TRBD2 few TRBV4-1 TGCGCCAGCAGCCAAGACATTCGCGGGGGGGCCCCCGGGGAGCTGTTTTTT CASSQDIRGGAPGELFF
TRBJ1-1 - - TRBV7-9 TGTGCCAGCAGCCCCTATGTTATGGGAGCTGAAGCTTTCTTT CASSPYVMGAEAFF
TRBJ2-1 - - TRBV7-9 TGTGCCAGCAGCGCACTAGGGCCGAACAATGAGCAGTTCTTC CASSALGPNNEQFF
TRBJ2-7 TRBD1 - TRBV18 TGTGCCAGCTCACCTCAGGGGGACGGCAACGAGCAGTACTTC CASSPQGDGNEQYF
TRBJ1-2 - - TRBV27 TGTGCCAGCAGGTCGTATAGCCGCTCTGACGGCTACACCTTC CASRSYSRSDGYTF
TRBJ2-5 - - TRBV7-2 TGTGCCAGCAGCACAGGGGCGGGGCAAGAGACCCAGTACTTC CASSTGAGQETQYF
TRBJ1-4 TRBD1 - TRBV4-1 TGCGCCAGCAGCCAACAGGGACAGCCCAATGAAAAACTGTTTTTT CASSQQGQPNEKLFF
TRBJ1-1 - few TRBV5-1 TGCGCCAGCAGCTTGGGCAGGGGAAACACTGAAGCTTTCTTT CASSLGRGNTEAFF
TRBJ2-5 - - TRBV5-4 TGTGCCAGCAGCTTGGTCGTTTCCGAGACCCAGTACTTC CASSLVVSETQYF
TRBJ2-7 - - TRBV7-6 TGTGCCAGCAGCTCTCACGCCAGGGGTGACTCCTACGAGCAGTACTTC CASSSHARGDSYEQYF
TRBJ1-5 TRBD1 few TRBV7-9 TGTGCCAGCAGCTCCGGGACAGGATATCCCCAGCATTTT CASSSGTGYPQHF
TRBJ2-1 - few TRBV5-1 TGCGCCAGCAGCACGACAGCGGGCAATGAGCAGTTCTTC CASSTTAGNEQFF
TRBJ2-5 - - TRBV5-6 TGTGCCAGCAGCTTGAATAGGGAGCAAGAGACCCAGTACTTC CASSLNREQETQYF
TRBJ2-7 TRBD1 - TRBV5-5 TGTGCCAGCAGCTTACAGGGGATAGACTCCTACGAGCAGTACTTC CASSLQGIDSYEQYF
TRBJ2-4 - - TRBV11-2 TGTGCCAGCAGCCAAACAGGCTATGTCATTCAGTACTTC CASSQTGYVIQYF
TRBJ2-7 TRBD1 - TRBV5-1 TGCGCCAGCAGCTCGGGACAGCTACCCTACGAGCAGTACTTC CASSSGQLPYEQYF
TRBJ2-5 TRBD1 few TRBV11-3 TGTGCCAGCAGCACCCGGACAGGGGCCCAAGAGACCCAGTACTTC CASSTRTGAQETQYF
TRBJ2-1 - - TRBV9 TGTGCCAGCAGCGTAGAAGCGGCCGTCTACAATGAGCAGTTCTTC CASSVEAAVYNEQFF
TRBJ1-1 TRBD1 few TRBV7-9 TGTGCCAGCAGACCGACAGGGGGCTGGACTGAAGCTTTCTTT CASRPTGGWTEAFF
TRBJ2-3 - few TRBV5-1 TGCGCCAGCAGCTTGGCGGTGGGGCTGGACACAGATACGCAGTATTTT CASSLAVGLDTDTQYF
TRBJ1-2 TRBD1 few TRBV5-8 TGTGCCAGCAGCCCTGGAGGAGGGGGCCTCTCTAACTATGGCTACACCTTC CASSPGGGGLSNYGYTF
TRBJ1-1 - - TRBV14 TGTGCCAGCAGCCAAGCCGGAGGGTGGGACACTGAAGCTTTCTTT CASSQAGGWDTEAFF
TRBJ2-1 - few TRBV7-9 TGTGCCAGCAGCTTAGAATTGAGCAATGAGCAGTTCTTC CASSLELSNEQFF
TRBJ2-7 TRBD1 - TRBV5-1 TGCGCCAGCAGCAAGGGACAGGGTGAGGACGAGCAGTACTTC CASSKGQGEDEQYF
TRBJ1-4 TRBD1 few TRBV28 TGTGCCAGCAGTTACCCCAAACAGGGGGAAAAACTGTTTTTT CASSYPKQGEKLFF
TRBJ2-1 TRBD1 - TRBV27 TGTGCCAGCAGTTTGCTCTCAGACAGGGGAAATGAGCAGTTCTTC CASSLLSDRGNEQFF
TRBJ1-1 - - TRBV11-3 TGTGCCAGCAGCTTAGCGCCAGACACTGAAGCTTTCTTT CASSLAPDTEAFF
TRBJ2-4 - - TRBV4-1 TGCGCCAGCAGCCCAAATGGGCTAGCCAAAAACATTCAGTACTTC CASSPNGLAKNIQYF
TRBJ1-2 TRBD1 - TRBV5-1 TGCGCCAGCAGGCCCGGGACAGGGGGTAGCAACTATGGCTACACCTTC CASRPGTGGSNYGYTF
TRBJ1-1 - - TRBV5-6 TGTGCCAGCAGCTTGGCGCGGAGGACTGAAGCTTTCTTT CASSLARRTEAFF
TRBJ1-2 TRBD1 - TRBV5-4 TGTGCCAGCAGCTTTCCAGGGGGTGGCTACACCTTC CASSFPGGGYTF
TRBJ2-7 - few TRBV7-9 TGTGCCAGCAGCTTAGCTACAGGGACTAAGTCCGAGCAGTACTTC CASSLATGTKSEQYF
TRBJ1-1 TRBD1 - TRBV29-1 TGCAGCGTTGCCCGGGACAGGGGGAGGCCGAGCACTGAAGCTTTCTTT CSVARDRGRPSTEAFF
TRBJ1-1 TRBD1 - TRBV9 TGTGCCAGCAGCTTACAAGGGACAGTGAACACTGAAGCTTTCTTT CASSLQGTVNTEAFF
TRBJ1-1 - - TRBV7-9 TGTGCCAGCAGCTTAGAAGGCAGGGTCACTGAAGCTTTCTTT CASSLEGRVTEAFF